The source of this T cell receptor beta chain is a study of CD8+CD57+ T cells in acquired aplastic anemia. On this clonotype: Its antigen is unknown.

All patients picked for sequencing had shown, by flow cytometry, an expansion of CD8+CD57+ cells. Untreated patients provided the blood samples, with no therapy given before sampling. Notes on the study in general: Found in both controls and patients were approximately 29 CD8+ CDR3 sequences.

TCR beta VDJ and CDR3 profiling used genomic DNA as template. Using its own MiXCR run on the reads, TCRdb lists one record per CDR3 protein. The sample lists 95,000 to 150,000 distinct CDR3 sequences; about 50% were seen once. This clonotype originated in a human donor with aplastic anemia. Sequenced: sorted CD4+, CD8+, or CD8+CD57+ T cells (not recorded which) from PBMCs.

CDR3 sequence reads: CSAFRQVYGYTF. DNA of the CDR3: TGCAGTGCTTTTCGACAGGTCTATGGCTACACCTTC. The chain is built from TRBV20-1 and TRBJ1-2; a weak D match, TRBD1 (6 bases). Germline V CDR1 and CDR2: DFQATT, SNEGSKA (reference sequence). The CDR3 spans 12 residues. Trimming took 5 bases from V and 4 from J, leaving 11 bases between them.